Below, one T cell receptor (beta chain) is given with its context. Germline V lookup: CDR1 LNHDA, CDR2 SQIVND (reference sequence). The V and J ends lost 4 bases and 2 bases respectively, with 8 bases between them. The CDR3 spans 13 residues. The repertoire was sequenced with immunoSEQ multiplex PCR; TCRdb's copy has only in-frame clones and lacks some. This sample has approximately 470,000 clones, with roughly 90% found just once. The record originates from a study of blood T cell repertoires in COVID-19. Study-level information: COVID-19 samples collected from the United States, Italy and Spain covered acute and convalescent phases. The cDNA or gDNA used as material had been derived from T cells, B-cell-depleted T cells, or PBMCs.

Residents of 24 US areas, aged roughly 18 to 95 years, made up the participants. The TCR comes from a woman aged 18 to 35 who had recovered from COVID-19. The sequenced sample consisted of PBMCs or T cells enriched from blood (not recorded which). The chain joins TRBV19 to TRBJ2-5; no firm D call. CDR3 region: CASSTQLQETQYF. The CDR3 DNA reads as TGTGCCAGTAGTACCCAGTTGCAAGAGACCCAGTACTTC. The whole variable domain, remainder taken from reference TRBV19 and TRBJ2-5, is DGGITQSPKYLFRKEGQNVTLSCEQNLNHDAMYWYRQDPGQGLRLIYYSQIVNDFQKGDIAEGYSVSREKKESFPLTVTSAQKNPTAFYLCASSTQLQETQYFGPGTRLLVL.